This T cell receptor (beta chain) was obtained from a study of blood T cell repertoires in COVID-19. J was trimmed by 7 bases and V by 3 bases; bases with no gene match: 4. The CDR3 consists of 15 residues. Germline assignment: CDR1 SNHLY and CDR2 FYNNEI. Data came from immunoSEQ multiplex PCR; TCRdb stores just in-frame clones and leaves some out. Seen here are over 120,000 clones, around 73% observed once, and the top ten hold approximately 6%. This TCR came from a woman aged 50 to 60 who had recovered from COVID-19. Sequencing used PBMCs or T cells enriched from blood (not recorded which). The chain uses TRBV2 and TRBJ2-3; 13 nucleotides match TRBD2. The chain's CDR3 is CASSDGLAGDYTQYF. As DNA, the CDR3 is TGTGCCAGCAGTGACGGACTAGCGGGGGACTATACGCAGTATTTT.